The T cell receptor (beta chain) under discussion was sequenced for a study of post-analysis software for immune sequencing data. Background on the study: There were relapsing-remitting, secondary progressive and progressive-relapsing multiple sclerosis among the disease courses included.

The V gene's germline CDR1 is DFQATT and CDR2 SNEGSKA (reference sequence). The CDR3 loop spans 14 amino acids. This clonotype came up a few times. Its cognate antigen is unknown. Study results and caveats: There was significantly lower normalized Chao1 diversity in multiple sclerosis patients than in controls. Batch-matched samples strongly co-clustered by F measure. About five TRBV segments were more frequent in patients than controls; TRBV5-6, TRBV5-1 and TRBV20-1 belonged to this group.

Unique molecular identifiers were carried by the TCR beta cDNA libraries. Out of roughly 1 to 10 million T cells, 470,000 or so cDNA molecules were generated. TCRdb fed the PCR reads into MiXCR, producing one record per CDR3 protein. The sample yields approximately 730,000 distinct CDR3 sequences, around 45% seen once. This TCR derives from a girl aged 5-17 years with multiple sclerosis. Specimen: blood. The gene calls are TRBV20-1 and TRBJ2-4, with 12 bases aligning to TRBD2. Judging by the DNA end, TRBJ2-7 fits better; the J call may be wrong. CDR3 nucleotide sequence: TGCAGTGCCGGCAGACTAGCGGGGGCCTACGAGCAGTACTTC. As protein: CSAGRLAGAYEQYF.